These 18 T cell receptor beta chains were sequenced from one sample in a study of blood T cell repertoires in COVID-19. Assay used: immunoSEQ multiplex PCR; TCRdb lists only in-frame clones, some missing. The table lists 200,000 to 250,000 clones, 75% to 90% of them singletons. The sequencing sample was made of peripheral blood. These receptors were taken from a man younger than 45 who had recovered from COVID-19.

This rearrangement joins TRBV2 to TRBJ1-5; no definite D call. The CDR3 runs to 14 residues. Per germline, CDR1 SNHLY and CDR2 FYNNEI. The V end lost 8 bases, the J end lost 4 bases, and 15 bases lay between the germline ends. The CDR3 loop is CASGSTLLNQPQHF. The CDR3 coding sequence is TGTGCCAGCGGATCGACACTCCTTAATCAGCCCCAGCATTTT. Looking up the rest from reference TRBV2 and TRBJ1-5 gives the full variable domain: EPEVTQTPSHQVTQMGQEVILRCVPISNHLYFYWYRQILGQKVEFLVSFYNNEISEKSEIFDDQFSVERPDGSNFTLKIRSTKLEDSAMYFCASGSTLLNQPQHFGDGTRLSIL.

The J gene is TRBJ2-3, the V gene TRBV19, with a weak D call TRBD2 (6 bases). Germline V gene lookup returns CDR1 LNHDA and CDR2 SQIVND (reference sequence). Trimming stripped 1 base from V and 4 bases from J, with 9 bases between. CDR3 length equals 14 residues. CDR3 nucleotides: TGTGCCAGTAGTATAGTGGGACTTTCAGATACGCAGTATTTT. The encoded protein is CASSIVGLSDTQYF. The variable domain in full, with the rest retrieved from reference TRBV19 and TRBJ2-3, is DGGITQSPKYLFRKEGQNVTLSCEQNLNHDAMYWYRQDPGQGLRLIYYSQIVNDFQKGDIAEGYSVSREKKESFPLTVTSAQKNPTAFYLCASSIVGLSDTQYFGPGTRLTVL.

This sequence joins TRBV5-1 and TRBJ1-4; 8 bases are shared with TRBD1. The CDR3 loop spans 14 amino acids. V was pared by 0 bases and J by 12 bases, with 7 bases of the junction left unmatched. Germline assignment: CDR1 SGHRS and CDR2 YFSETQ. The CDR3 is CASSLEAGGRELFF. The CDR3 DNA follows: TGCGCCAGCAGCTTGGAGGCAGGGGGCAGGGAACTGTTTTTT. Full variable domain (rest looked up from reference TRBV5-1 and TRBJ1-4): KAGVTQTPRYLIKTRGQQVTLSCSPISGHRSVSWYQQTPGQGLQFLFEYFSETQRNKGNFPGRFSGRQFSNSRSEMNVSTLELGDSALYLCASSLEAGGRELFFGSGTQLSVL.

The V call is TRBV11-2, the J call TRBJ2-2, with D possibly TRBD1 on 5 matching bases. The CDR3 sequence is 12 residues long. With 3 bases removed from V and 8 bases from J, the gap between germline ends came to 7 bases. Germline-derived CDR1 and CDR2 are SGHAT and FQNNGV. The CDR3 loop reads CASSFQGGELFF. The CDR3 region has the DNA TGTGCCAGCAGCTTTCAGGGAGGGGAGCTGTTTTTT.

This rearrangement joins TRBV12-1 to TRBJ1-2; the table's D gene call, TRBD1, was not cross checked with the DNA. TRBV12-1 is designated a pseudogene. The CDR3 is 14 residues long. The chain's CDR3 is CASSFVPGNYGYTF. The CDR3 nucleotides are TGTGCCAGCAGCTTTGTCCCAGGCAACTATGGCTACACCTTC.

The V call is TRBV7-6, the J call TRBJ1-5, with 9 nucleotides matching TRBD1. V lost 5 bases, J lost 5 bases, and 7 bases stayed unmatched. CDR3 size: 15 residues. The germline V gene has CDR1 SGHVS and CDR2 FNYEAQ. The CDR3, as DNA: TGTGCCAGCAGCATCGGACAGGGGCATCATCAGCCCCAGCATTTT. It is translated as CASSIGQGHHQPQHF.

The chain joins TRBV21-1 to TRBJ2-6; the D call in the table, TRBD2, was not verified against the DNA. TRBV21-1 is listed as a pseudogene. CDR3 length: 13 amino acids. DNA for the CDR3: TGTGCCAGCACTAGCTCTGGGGCCAACGTCCTGACTTTC. It specifies CASTSSGANVLTF.

This chain links TRBV7-2 with TRBJ1-4, with unresolved D. Between the trimmed V and J ends, which lost 5 bases and 0 bases, there was a span of 19 bases. Germline CDR1 SGHTA, CDR2 FQGNSA. The CDR3 is 18 residues long. The CDR3 DNA follows: TGTGCCAGCAGCCGCCCCCATGCACCCCAGGCAACTAATGAAAAACTGTTTTTT. Its protein product is CASSRPHAPQATNEKLFF.

This chain connects TRBV5-4 to TRBJ1-2; D is possibly TRBD1 (6 bases). This CDR3 contains 15 residues. V was shortened by 3 bases and J by 0 bases, with 12 bases between the two germline ends. Germline CDR1 and CDR2: SGHNT and YYREEE (reference sequence). CDR3 bases: TGTGCCAGCAGCTCCGGGACACTACCTAACTATGGCTACACCTTC. Translation: CASSSGTLPNYGYTF.

This chain uses TRBV9 with TRBJ1-2; TRBD1 matches at 7 bases. Trimming removed 3 bases from V and 3 bases from J; junction bases left unmatched: 11. The CDR3 loop spans 16 amino acids. CDR1 and CDR2 from the germline V gene are SGDLS and YYNGEE. The CDR3 nucleotides are TGTGCCAGCAGCGCCCGACAGGGATGGGGGGACTATGGCTACACCTTC. The encoded protein is CASSARQGWGDYGYTF.

V is TRBV3-1 (or the pseudogene TRBV3-2) and J is TRBJ1-6; weak D call: TRBD1 (5 bases). Trimming stripped 0 bases from V and 1 base from J, with 16 bases between. Germline V gives CDR1 LGHDT, CDR2 YNNKEL (reference sequence). The length of the CDR3 is 19 residues. CDR3 DNA: TGTGCCAGCAGCCAAGATCAGGGATGCCCCGGATCCTATAATTCACCCCTCCACTTT. Translated: CASSQDQGCPGSYNSPLHF.

The count of this clone is one. The DNA of the CDR3 is TGTGCCAGCAGCGACAGGGGTGCCATCGTGAACACTGAAGCTTTCTTT. This sequence encodes CASSDRGAIVNTEAFF. This chain uses TRBV2 with TRBJ1-1; 8 nucleotides align to TRBD1. The germline gives CDR1 SNHLY, CDR2 FYNNEI. J lost 0 bases, V lost 6 bases, and 9 bases had no gene match. The CDR3 has 16 amino acids.

This chain uses TRBV5-1 with TRBJ2-2, with D possibly matching TRBD2 (6 bases). Germline V gene sequence: CDR1 SGHRS, CDR2 YFSETQ. With 0 bases removed from V and 4 bases from J, the gap between germline ends came to 13 bases. This CDR3 has 16 residues. The CDR3 DNA follows: TGCGCCAGCAGCTTGGCGCTAGCGACGATCACCGGGGAGCTGTTTTTT. Its protein is CASSLALATITGELFF.

The CDR3, as DNA: TGTGCCACCAGTCAGGGGGGCCAGCCCCAGCATTTT. It codes for CATSQGGQPQHF. The chain couples TRBV24-1 to TRBJ1-5, with TRBD1 matching 7 bases. The CDR3 extends over 12 amino acids. Germline CDR1 is KGHDR and CDR2 is SFDVKD. Losses at the gene ends were 6 bases for V and 7 bases for J; bases not matched to a gene: 2.

CDR3 amino acids: CASSRAGVTYNEQFF. The CDR3 nucleotides are TGTGCCAGCAGCAGGGCAGGGGTGACCTACAATGAGCAGTTCTTC. The V gene is TRBV11-2, the J gene TRBJ2-1; D may be TRBD1 (6 bases). CDR3 length: 15 residues. Germline CDR1 and CDR2: SGHAT and FQNNGV. Trimming removed 5 bases from V and 2 bases from J, with 13 bases in between.

The J gene is TRBJ2-1, the V gene TRBV6-5, with 13 bases fitting TRBD2. Germline CDR1 reads MNHEY; CDR2 reads SVGAGI. The CDR3 runs 15 residues. Germline trimming cut 7 bases from V and 6 bases from J; bases unmatched to any gene: 6. CDR3 nucleotide sequence: TGTGCCAGCACCCCACTAGCGGGGGGGGGCAATGAGCAGTTCTTC. Translation: CASTPLAGGGNEQFF.

In DNA form, the CDR3 reads TGTGCCACCAGCAGAGATACGGGGTCCTACAATGAGCAGTTCTTC. Amino acids: CATSRDTGSYNEQFF. The chain couples TRBV15 to TRBJ2-1, with D perhaps TRBD2 (5 bases). This CDR3 contains 15 residues. Germline V gene sequence: CDR1 LNHNV, CDR2 YYDKDF (reference sequence). V was clipped by 0 bases and J by 1 base, with 7 bases between them.

The chain links TRBV27 to TRBJ1-2; TRBD1 matches 7 bases. J gave up 10 bases and V 4 bases, and 9 bases lay outside the gene matches. This CDR3 has 13 residues. Germline CDR1 reads MNHEY; CDR2 reads SMNVEV (reference sequence). In nucleotides, the CDR3 is TGTGCCAGCAGTTCCAGGAGCAGGGGGGACTACACCTTC. It encodes CASSSRSRGDYTF.